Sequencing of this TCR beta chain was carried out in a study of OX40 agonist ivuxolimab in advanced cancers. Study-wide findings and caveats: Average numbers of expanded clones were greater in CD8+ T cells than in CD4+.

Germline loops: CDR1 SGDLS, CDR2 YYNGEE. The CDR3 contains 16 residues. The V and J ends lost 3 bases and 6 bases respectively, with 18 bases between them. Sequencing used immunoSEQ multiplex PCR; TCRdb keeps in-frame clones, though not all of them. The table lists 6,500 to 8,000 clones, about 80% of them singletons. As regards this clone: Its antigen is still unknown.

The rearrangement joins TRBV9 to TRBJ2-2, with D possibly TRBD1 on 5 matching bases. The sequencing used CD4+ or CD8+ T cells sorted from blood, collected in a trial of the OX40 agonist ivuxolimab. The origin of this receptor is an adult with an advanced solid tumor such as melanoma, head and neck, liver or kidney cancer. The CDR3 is CASSGQGETSPGELFF. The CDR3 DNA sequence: TGTGCCAGCAGCGGACAAGGGGAAACCTCTCCCGGGGAGCTGTTTTTT. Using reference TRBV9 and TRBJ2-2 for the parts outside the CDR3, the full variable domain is DSGVTQTPKHLITATGQRVTLRCSPRSGDLSVYWYQQSLDQGLQFLIQYYNGEERAKGNILERFSAQQFPDLHSELNLSSLELGDSALYFCASSGQGETSPGELFFGEGSRLTVL.